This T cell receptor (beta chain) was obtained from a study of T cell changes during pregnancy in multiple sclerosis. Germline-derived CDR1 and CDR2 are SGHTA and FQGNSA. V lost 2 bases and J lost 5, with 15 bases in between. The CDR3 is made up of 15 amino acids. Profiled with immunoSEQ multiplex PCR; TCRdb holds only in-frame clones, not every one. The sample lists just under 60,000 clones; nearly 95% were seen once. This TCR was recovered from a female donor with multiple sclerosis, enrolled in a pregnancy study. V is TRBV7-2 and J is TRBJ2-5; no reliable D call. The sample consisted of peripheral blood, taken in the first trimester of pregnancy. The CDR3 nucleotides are TGTGCCAGCAGCTTAAATACCAGGCTTCGGGAGACCCAGTACTTC. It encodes CASSLNTRLRETQYF.